Listed below are T cell receptor beta chains from one sample, sequenced in a study of cytomegalovirus exposure and HLA in healthy donors. Clones were sequenced by immunoSEQ multiplex PCR, and TCRdb holds only the in-frame ones, with some missing. The sample contains 90,000 to 100,000 clones, about 74% of which appear only once. Sequenced: PBMCs. The receptors derive from a female donor in good health and CMV-seronegative. CDR3s include the opening cysteine and the closing phenylalanine or tryptophan. D genes are given only for firm matches. Clone size, where shown, is once, few, many, or a class for clones that have expanded.

d_call	clone_size	v_call	j_call	cdr3_nt	cdr3_aa
TRBD1	once	TRBV5-4	TRBJ1-2	TGTGCCAGCAGCTTGGATGGGACAGGGGATGGCTACACCTTC	CASSLDGTGDGYTF
NA	NA	TRBV2	TRBJ1-3	TGTGCCAGCAGTCTTAACCCTACAGGGTCGGGAAACACCATATATTTT	CASSLNPTGSGNTIYF
NA	few	TRBV5-6	TRBJ2-2	TGTGCCAGCAGCTATCGGGGATCGACGGATTCCGGGGAGCTGTTTTTT	CASSYRGSTDSGELFF
TRBD1	NA	TRBV29-1	TRBJ1-1	TGCAGCGTCGACAGGGGCCTTGGGGCTGAAGCTTTCTTT	CSVDRGLGAEAFF
TRBD1	NA	TRBV7-8	TRBJ1-5	TGTGCCAGCCCCTCTAGGCCCCGGACAGGGGACCAGCCCCAGCATTTT	CASPSRPRTGDQPQHF
TRBD1	NA	TRBV7-2	TRBJ2-7	TGTGCCAGCAGCTTTACAGGGGCCAGCTACGAGCAGTACTTC	CASSFTGASYEQYF
TRBD1	many	TRBV2	TRBJ1-2	TGTGCCAGCAGTTCGGATGACAGGGACGGCTACACCTTC	CASSSDDRDGYTF
TRBD1	NA	TRBV5-1	TRBJ1-1	TGCGCCAGCAGAGGTCTAGGGGGCGGTACGAACACTGAAGCTTTCTTT	CASRGLGGGTNTEAFF
NA	NA	TRBV28	TRBJ1-5	TGTGCCAGCAGCGAACGGGACAACTTTAGCAATCAGCCCCAGCATTTT	CASSERDNFSNQPQHF
NA	NA	TRBV5-4	TRBJ2-5	TGTGCCAGCAGCCCCGAGAGCCGGTACCAAGAGACCCAGTACTTC	CASSPESRYQETQYF
TRBD2	NA	TRBV7-9	TRBJ2-1	TGTTCCAGCAGCCCCGTCGGGGGGTCCTACAATGAGCAGTTCTTC	CSSSPVGGSYNEQFF
NA	once	TRBV4-1	TRBJ1-3	TGCGCCAGCAGCCAAGCAGGGTCTGGAAACACCATATATTTT	CASSQAGSGNTIYF
TRBD1	once	TRBV29-1	TRBJ2-3	TGCAGCGCGGGCGGGACAGGTAGAGTGGATACGCAGTATTTT	CSAGGTGRVDTQYF
TRBD2	NA	TRBV5-1	TRBJ2-3	TGCGCCAGCAGCGCCCCCACCAGCGGGGGGTTTAGCACAGATACGCAGTATTTT	CASSAPTSGGFSTDTQYF
NA	NA	TRBV18	TRBJ1-4	TGTGCCAGCTCACCCTCTATAGATAATGAAAAACTGTTTTTT	CASSPSIDNEKLFF
TRBD1	NA	TRBV27	TRBJ2-7	TGTGCCAGCAAGGAAGTTACCGGGACAGGGCGCTACGAGCAGTACTTC	CASKEVTGTGRYEQYF
NA	once	TRBV6-6	TRBJ1-1	TGTGCCAGCAGTTACGTGCGGGGTAGCACTGAAGCTTTCTTT	CASSYVRGSTEAFF
NA	few	TRBV14	TRBJ1-6	TGTGCCAGCAGCCATCAGGGTGCCTATAATTCACCCCTCCACTTT	CASSHQGAYNSPLHF
NA	NA	TRBV28	TRBJ2-5	TGTGCCAGCAGTTTATCCGGGGGGCGAGAGACCCAGTACTTC	CASSLSGGRETQYF
TRBD1	NA	TRBV6-6	TRBJ2-7	TGTGCCAGCAGTTACTCGGACAGGATCTACGAGCAGTACTTC	CASSYSDRIYEQYF
NA	NA	TRBV7-8	TRBJ2-2	TGTGCCAGCAGTCCCAGGGGGGCGGGAGGTGACACCGGGGAGCTGTTTTTT	CASSPRGAGGDTGELFF
TRBD2	NA	TRBV28	TRBJ2-2	TGTGCCAGCACCCTGGCTGGGGTAGCGGGAGTCACCGGGGAGCTGTTTTTT	CASTLAGVAGVTGELFF